This T cell receptor (beta chain) was profiled in a study of PD-1 blockade in classical Hodgkin lymphoma. Study results and limitations: According to reports, newly diagnosed patients had lower baseline TCR diversity than healthy donors, and relapsed/refractory patients had lower baseline TCR diversity still. The study found that TCR diversity rose significantly by C4D1 in CD4+ but not CD8+ cells.

Turning to this clone: Its antigen is as yet unknown.

The ends were cut back, 5 bases at V and 3 bases at J, with 7 bases in the middle. This CDR3 is 13 amino acids long. Germline values: CDR1 MDHEN, CDR2 SYDVKM. Documented time point: cycle 4 day 1 (C4D1), after less than 7 weeks of nivolumab. Every patient relapsed after autologous stem cell transplantation, and brentuximab vedotin exposure varied. The repertoire was sequenced with immunoSEQ multiplex PCR; TCRdb's copy has only in-frame clones and lacks some. Of tens of thousands of clones in the sample, approximately 92% were seen once. The TCR was taken from a human donor with classical Hodgkin lymphoma. This chain uses TRBV28 with TRBJ2-2, with D perhaps assigned TRBD1 or TRBD2 (5 bases each). Sequenced here: peripheral blood mononuclear cells (PBMCs), sampled before the fourth cycle of nivolumab. CDR3 sequence reads: CASSRGDTGELFF. Here the CDR3 DNA reads TGTGCCAGCAGTCGGGGCGACACCGGGGAGCTGTTTTTT.